This T cell receptor beta chain stems from a study of blood T cells in healthy people across ages. The study, taken as a whole, reports: In long-lived donors, naive CD4+ cell counts and diversity exceeded those of aged donors.

For the second PCR, which ran for 7 to 11 cycles, a sample-barcoded 5' primer and a J-beta primer mix were used. TCRdb itself ran the 5' RACE reads through MiXCR, one entry per CDR3 protein. The sample holds approximately 1,700,000 distinct CDR3 sequences, roughly 43% seen once. As for this clonotype: The antigen is unknown.

The germline V gene has CDR1 DFQATT and CDR2 SNEGSKA (reference sequence). The length of the CDR3 is 17 residues. V and J are TRBV20-1 and TRBJ2-5; 8 nucleotides align to TRBD2. The J call could be wrong; TRBJ2-7 is a better fit for the DNA end. Material for sequencing was blood. This TCR was sampled from a human donor in good health. In nucleotides, the CDR3 is TGCAGTGCTAGAGGGGAGGCAGAGCGGGGGTTATCCTACGAGCAGTACTTC. This encodes CSARGEAERGLSYEQYF.